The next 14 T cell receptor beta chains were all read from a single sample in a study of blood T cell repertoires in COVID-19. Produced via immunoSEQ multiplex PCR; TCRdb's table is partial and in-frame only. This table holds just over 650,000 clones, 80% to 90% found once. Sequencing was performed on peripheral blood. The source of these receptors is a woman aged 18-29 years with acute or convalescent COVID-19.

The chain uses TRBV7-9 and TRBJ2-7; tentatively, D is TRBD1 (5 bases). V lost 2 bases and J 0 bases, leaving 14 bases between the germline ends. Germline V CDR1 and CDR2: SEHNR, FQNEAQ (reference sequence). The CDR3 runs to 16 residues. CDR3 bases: TGTGCCAGCAGCTTACCGACAGAAGTATTCTCCTACGAGCAGTACTTC. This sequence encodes CASSLPTEVFSYEQYF.

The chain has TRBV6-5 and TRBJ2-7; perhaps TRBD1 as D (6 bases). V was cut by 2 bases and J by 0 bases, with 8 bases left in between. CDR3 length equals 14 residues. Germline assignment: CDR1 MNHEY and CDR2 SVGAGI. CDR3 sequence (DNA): TGTGCCAGCAGTTACAGGACAGCCTCCTACGAGCAGTACTTC. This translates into CASSYRTASYEQYF.

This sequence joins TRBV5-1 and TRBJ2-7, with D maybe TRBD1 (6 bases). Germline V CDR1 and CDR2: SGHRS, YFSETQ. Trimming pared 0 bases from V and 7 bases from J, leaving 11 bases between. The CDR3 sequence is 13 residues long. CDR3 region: CASSLGNRVEQYF. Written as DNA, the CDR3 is TGCGCCAGCAGCTTGGGTAACAGGGTAGAGCAGTACTTC.

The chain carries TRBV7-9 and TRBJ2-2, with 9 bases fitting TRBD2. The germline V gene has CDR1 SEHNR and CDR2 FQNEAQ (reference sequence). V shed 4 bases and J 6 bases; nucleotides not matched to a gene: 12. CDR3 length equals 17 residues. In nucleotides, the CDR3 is TGTGCCAGCAGCTCCCGACTAGCGGAACTTTTTGCCGGGGAGCTGTTTTTT. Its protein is CASSSRLAELFAGELFF.

The CDR3 DNA reads as TGTGCCACCAGTGACCCTGAGAACCCCACCTACGAGCAGTACTTC. Its translation: CATSDPENPTYEQYF. This rearrangement joins TRBV24-1 to TRBJ2-7; D not certain. Germline CDR1 KGHDR, CDR2 SFDVKD. The CDR3 is 15 residues long. V shed 4 bases and J shed 2 bases, with 14 bases lying between them.

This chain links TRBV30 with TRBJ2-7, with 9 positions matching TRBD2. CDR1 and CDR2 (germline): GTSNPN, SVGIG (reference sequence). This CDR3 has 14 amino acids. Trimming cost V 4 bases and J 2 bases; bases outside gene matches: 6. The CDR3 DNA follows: TGTGCCTGGAACGTAGCGGGGGAACCCTACGAGCAGTACTTC. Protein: CAWNVAGEPYEQYF.

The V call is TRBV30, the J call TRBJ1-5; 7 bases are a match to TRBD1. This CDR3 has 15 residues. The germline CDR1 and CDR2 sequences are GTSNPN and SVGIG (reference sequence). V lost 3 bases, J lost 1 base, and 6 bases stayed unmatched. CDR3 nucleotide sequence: TGTGCCTGGAGCGAGGGGGCGCGGAGCAATCAGCCCCAGCATTTT. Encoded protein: CAWSEGARSNQPQHF.

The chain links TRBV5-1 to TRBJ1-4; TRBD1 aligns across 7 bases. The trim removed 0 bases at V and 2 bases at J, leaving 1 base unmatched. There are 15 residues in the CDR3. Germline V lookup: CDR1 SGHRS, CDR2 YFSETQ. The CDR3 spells CASSLATGTNEKLFF. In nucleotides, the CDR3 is TGCGCCAGCAGCTTGGCGACAGGGACTAATGAAAAACTGTTTTTT.

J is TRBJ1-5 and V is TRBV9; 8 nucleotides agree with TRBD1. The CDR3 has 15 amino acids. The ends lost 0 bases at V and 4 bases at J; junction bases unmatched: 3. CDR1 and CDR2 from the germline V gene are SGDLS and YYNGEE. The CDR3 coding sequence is TGTGCCAGCAGCGTAGGAACAGGGGGGAATCAGCCCCAGCATTTT. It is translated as CASSVGTGGNQPQHF. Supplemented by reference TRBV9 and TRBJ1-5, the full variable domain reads DSGVTQTPKHLITATGQRVTLRCSPRSGDLSVYWYQQSLDQGLQFLIQYYNGEERAKGNILERFSAQQFPDLHSELNLSSLELGDSALYFCASSVGTGGNQPQHFGDGTRLSIL.

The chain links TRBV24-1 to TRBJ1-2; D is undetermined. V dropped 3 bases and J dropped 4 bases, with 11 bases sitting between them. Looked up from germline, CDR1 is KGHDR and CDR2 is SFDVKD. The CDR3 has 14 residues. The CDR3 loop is CATSDPRSLYGYTF. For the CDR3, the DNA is TGTGCCACCAGTGATCCTAGGAGCCTCTATGGCTACACCTTC.

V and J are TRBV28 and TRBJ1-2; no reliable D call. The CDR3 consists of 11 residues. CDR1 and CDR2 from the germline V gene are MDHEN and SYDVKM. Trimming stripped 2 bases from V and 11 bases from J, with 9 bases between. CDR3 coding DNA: TGTGCCAGCAGTTTAACGAGCGTGTACACCTTC. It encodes CASSLTSVYTF.

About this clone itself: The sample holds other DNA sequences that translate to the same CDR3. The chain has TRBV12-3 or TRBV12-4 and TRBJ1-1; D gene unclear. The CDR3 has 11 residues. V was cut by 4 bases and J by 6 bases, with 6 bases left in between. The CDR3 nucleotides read TGTGCCAGCAGTTCTTCCCCTGAAGCTTTCTTT. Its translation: CASSSSPEAFF.

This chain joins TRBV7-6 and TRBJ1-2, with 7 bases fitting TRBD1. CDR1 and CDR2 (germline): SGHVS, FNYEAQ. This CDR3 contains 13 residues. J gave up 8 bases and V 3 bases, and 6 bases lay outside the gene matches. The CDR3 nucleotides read TGTGCCAGCAGCTTCAATCAGGGGGTCGGCTACACCTTC. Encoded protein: CASSFNQGVGYTF.

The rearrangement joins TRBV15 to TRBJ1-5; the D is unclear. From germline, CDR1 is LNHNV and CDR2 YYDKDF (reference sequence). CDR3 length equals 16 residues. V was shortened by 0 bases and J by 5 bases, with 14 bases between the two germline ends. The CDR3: CATSRDGGAPDQPQHF. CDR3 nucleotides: TGTGCCACCAGCAGAGATGGTGGAGCTCCGGATCAGCCCCAGCATTTT.